Reported below is one TCR beta chain. Its specificity is not known. The data belong to a study of PD-1 blockade in classical Hodgkin lymphoma. Broader study findings: Newly diagnosed and completely responding patients shared comparable baseline diversity.

The time point denotes: cycle 4 day 1 (C4D1), after less than 7 weeks of nivolumab. Each and every patient relapsed after autologous stem cell transplantation, and patients got differing brentuximab vedotin exposure. Isolation of CD8+ T cells from thawed PBMCs used magnetic negative selection. This table comes from immunoSEQ multiplex PCR, and its TCRdb copy is limited to in-frame clones, with some not included. The repertoire consists of about 20,000 clones, with approximately 88% occurring once and the leading ten covering 7.3%. Per germline, CDR1 MGHDK and CDR2 SYGVNS. The CDR3 length is 11 residues. V was shortened by 1 base and J by 6 bases, with 1 base between the two germline ends.

The sequencing used CD8+ T cells from blood, collected before the fourth cycle of nivolumab. The V call is TRBV25-1, the J call TRBJ2-1; no reliable D call. The clonotype was recovered from a human donor with classical Hodgkin lymphoma. The CDR3 DNA reads as TGTGCCAGCAGTGAATTCAATGAGCAGTTCTTC. Protein: CASSEFNEQFF.